This TCR beta chain was documented in a study of T cell changes during pregnancy in multiple sclerosis. The V gene's germline CDR1 is GTSNPN and CDR2 SVGIG (reference sequence). V dropped 5 bases and J dropped 0; count of bases not matched to a gene: 11. This CDR3 is 17 amino acids long. The protocol was immunoSEQ multiplex PCR, while the TCRdb copy is restricted to in-frame clones and leaves out a portion. The sample consists of some 60,000 clones, 75% to 95% of them appearing once. The sequenced sample was peripheral blood, obtained in the first trimester of pregnancy. The chain uses TRBV30 and TRBJ2-2, with 8 bases matching TRBD1. This clonotype originated in a female donor in good health, enrolled as a control in a pregnancy study. CDR3 nucleotide sequence: TGTGCCTGGGCGAAAAGGAACAGGGGGGCGAACACCGGGGAGCTGTTTTTT. Its translation is CAWAKRNRGANTGELFF. Full variable domain (remainder filled in from reference TRBV30 and TRBJ2-2): SQTIHQWPATLVQPVGSPLSLECTVEGTSNPNLYWYRQAAGRGLQLLFYSVGIGQISSEVPQNLSASRPQDRQFILSSKKLLLSDSGFYLCAWAKRNRGANTGELFFGEGSRLTVL.